The rows below give T cell receptor beta chains drawn from one sample of a study of shared clonotypes between healthy human individuals. Assay: immunoSEQ multiplex PCR; the TCRdb copy retains only in-frame clones and omits some. Here the sample spans under 1,900,000 clones, around 98.5% being singletons. Sequencing was performed on naive CD4+ T cells sorted from blood. These receptors originate from a man younger than 45 in good health. The CDR3 runs from the conserved cysteine through the conserved F or W. D genes are given only for firm matches. Rows may omit the clone size; those that give it use once, few, many or a size class.

V gene: TRBV6-5; J gene: TRBJ1-4; clone size: NA; D gene: NA; CDR3 protein: CASGSRSFNEKLFF; CDR3 DNA: TGTGCCAGCGGATCCCGAAGTTTTAATGAAAAACTGTTTTTT
V gene: TRBV5-8; J gene: TRBJ2-7; clone size: NA; D gene: TRBD2; CDR3 protein: CATYGLAVPYEQYF; CDR3 DNA: TGTGCCACCTATGGACTAGCGGTTCCCTACGAGCAGTACTTC
V gene: TRBV2; J gene: TRBJ2-7; clone size: once; D gene: NA; CDR3 protein: CASSVFGAAYEQYF; CDR3 DNA: TGTGCCAGCAGTGTTTTCGGTGCGGCATACGAGCAGTACTTC
V gene: TRBV9; J gene: TRBJ2-2; clone size: NA; D gene: TRBD2; CDR3 protein: CASSVNVGRSAGELFF; CDR3 DNA: TGTGCCAGCAGCGTAAACGTCGGGAGGTCGGCCGGGGAGCTGTTTTTT
V gene: TRBV30; J gene: TRBJ2-3; clone size: NA; D gene: TRBD2; CDR3 protein: CAWGKLAGNTDTQYF; CDR3 DNA: TGTGCCTGGGGAAAATTAGCGGGAAACACAGATACGCAGTATTTT
V gene: TRBV6-6; J gene: TRBJ2-5; clone size: NA; D gene: TRBD1; CDR3 protein: CASSYDGQGARETQYF; CDR3 DNA: TGTGCCAGCAGTTACGACGGCCAGGGGGCTCGGGAGACCCAGTACTTC
V gene: TRBV5-6; J gene: TRBJ2-6; clone size: NA; D gene: NA; CDR3 protein: CASSLGRGSGANVLTF; CDR3 DNA: TGTGCCAGCAGCTTAGGAAGGGGGTCTGGGGCCAACGTCCTGACTTTC
V gene: TRBV5-1; J gene: TRBJ1-1; clone size: NA; D gene: NA; CDR3 protein: CASTSGVGNTEAFF; CDR3 DNA: TGCGCCAGTACTTCAGGGGTGGGGAACACTGAAGCTTTCTTT
V gene: TRBV7-9; J gene: TRBJ2-2; clone size: NA; D gene: NA; CDR3 protein: CASSPTKGPTGELFF; CDR3 DNA: TGTGCCAGCAGCCCTACAAAGGGCCCAACCGGGGAGCTGTTTTTT
V gene: TRBV10-1; J gene: TRBJ2-3; clone size: once; D gene: NA; CDR3 protein: CASSEAIPDTQYF; CDR3 DNA: TGCGCCAGCAGTGAGGCGATACCAGATACGCAGTATTTT
V gene: TRBV10-3; J gene: TRBJ2-1; clone size: NA; D gene: TRBD2; CDR3 protein: CAISAGLAGGPTSYNEQFF; CDR3 DNA: TGTGCCATCAGTGCAGGGCTAGCGGGAGGGCCCACCTCCTACAATGAGCAGTTCTTC
V gene: TRBV5-1; J gene: TRBJ1-1; clone size: NA; D gene: NA; CDR3 protein: CASSLQGWDTEAFF; CDR3 DNA: TGCGCCAGCAGCTTACAGGGTTGGGACACTGAAGCTTTCTTT
V gene: TRBV7-9; J gene: TRBJ1-3; clone size: NA; D gene: NA; CDR3 protein: CASSLAGDTSGNTIYF; CDR3 DNA: TGTGCCAGCAGCTTAGCAGGGGACACCTCTGGAAACACCATATATTTT
V gene: TRBV4-2; J gene: TRBJ2-5; clone size: NA; D gene: NA; CDR3 protein: CASSQRPFSSAQETQYF; CDR3 DNA: TGTGCCAGCAGCCAAAGGCCTTTTTCCAGCGCCCAAGAGACCCAGTACTTC
V gene: TRBV7-9; J gene: TRBJ2-7; clone size: NA; D gene: TRBD1; CDR3 protein: CASGTGVYEQYF; CDR3 DNA: TGTGCCAGCGGGACAGGGGTATACGAGCAGTACTTC
V gene: TRBV7-9; J gene: TRBJ2-7; clone size: NA; D gene: TRBD2; CDR3 protein: CAAGLAGGDF; CDR3 DNA: TGTGCCGCGGGCCTAGCGGGAGGGGACTTC
V gene: TRBV27; J gene: TRBJ2-7; clone size: NA; D gene: NA; CDR3 protein: CASSLSRSSYEQYF; CDR3 DNA: TGTGCCAGCAGTTTATCCCGGAGCTCCTACGAGCAGTACTTC
V gene: TRBV9; J gene: TRBJ2-7; clone size: NA; D gene: TRBD1; CDR3 protein: CASSETGSPYEQYF; CDR3 DNA: TGTGCCAGCAGCGAGACAGGGTCACCCTACGAGCAGTACTTC
V gene: TRBV4-1; J gene: TRBJ1-2; clone size: NA; D gene: NA; CDR3 protein: CASSLTLGEQGYYGYTF; CDR3 DNA: TGCGCCAGCAGCCTAACCCTTGGGGAACAGGGATACTATGGCTACACCTTC
V gene: TRBV9; J gene: TRBJ2-7; clone size: NA; D gene: NA; CDR3 protein: CASSVGERAYEQYF; CDR3 DNA: TGTGCCAGCAGCGTAGGTGAGAGGGCCTACGAGCAGTACTTC
V gene: TRBV29-1; J gene: TRBJ2-7; clone size: NA; D gene: NA; CDR3 protein: CSVGPIWGEQYF; CDR3 DNA: TGCAGCGTTGGGCCGATTTGGGGGGAGCAGTACTTC
V gene: TRBV9; J gene: TRBJ2-2; clone size: NA; D gene: NA; CDR3 protein: CASSVDLTGELFF; CDR3 DNA: TGTGCCAGCAGCGTAGATCTTACCGGGGAGCTGTTTTTT
V gene: TRBV5-1; J gene: TRBJ2-2; clone size: NA; D gene: NA; CDR3 protein: CASSFASDGYNTGELFF; CDR3 DNA: TGCGCCAGCAGCTTCGCCTCGGACGGGTATAACACCGGGGAGCTGTTTTTT
V gene: TRBV15; J gene: TRBJ2-1; clone size: NA; D gene: TRBD2; CDR3 protein: CATSRGTSGKFDEQFF; CDR3 DNA: TGTGCCACCAGCAGAGGGACTAGCGGGAAATTCGATGAGCAGTTCTTC
V gene: TRBV5-5; J gene: TRBJ1-1; clone size: NA; D gene: NA; CDR3 protein: CASSLAVQVNTEAFF; CDR3 DNA: TGTGCCAGCAGCTTGGCCGTGCAGGTGAACACTGAAGCTTTCTTT
V gene: TRBV27; J gene: TRBJ2-1; clone size: NA; D gene: NA; CDR3 protein: CASSFPDGIHNEQFF; CDR3 DNA: TGTGCCAGCAGTTTCCCTGACGGGATCCACAATGAGCAGTTCTTC
V gene: TRBV6-5; J gene: TRBJ2-7; clone size: NA; D gene: TRBD1; CDR3 protein: CASSYPGQGFYEQYF; CDR3 DNA: TGTGCCAGCAGTTACCCGGGACAGGGTTTCTACGAGCAGTACTTC
V gene: TRBV9; J gene: TRBJ2-1; clone size: once; D gene: NA; CDR3 protein: CASSQAQQGYSSAYNEQFF; CDR3 DNA: TGTGCCAGCAGCCAGGCACAACAGGGTTATAGCAGCGCCTACAATGAGCAGTTCTTC
V gene: TRBV28; J gene: TRBJ2-7; clone size: NA; D gene: TRBD2; CDR3 protein: CASSLGPSGAYEQYF; CDR3 DNA: TGTGCCAGCAGTTTGGGTCCTAGCGGGGCCTACGAGCAGTACTTC
V gene: TRBV25-1; J gene: TRBJ2-5; clone size: NA; D gene: NA; CDR3 protein: CASSSGAETQYF; CDR3 DNA: TGTGCCAGCAGTTCAGGGGCAGAGACCCAGTACTTC
V gene: TRBV6-1; J gene: TRBJ1-2; clone size: NA; D gene: NA; CDR3 protein: CASSEARSNYGYTF; CDR3 DNA: TGTGCCAGCAGTGAGGCCAGATCCAACTATGGCTACACCTTC
V gene: TRBV5-1; J gene: TRBJ2-1; clone size: NA; D gene: TRBD2; CDR3 protein: CASSLIPTSGTNEQFF; CDR3 DNA: TGCGCCAGCAGCTTGATACCCACTAGCGGGACGAATGAGCAGTTCTTC
V gene: TRBV11-1; J gene: TRBJ1-1; clone size: NA; D gene: NA; CDR3 protein: CASSLAAGNRDEAFF; CDR3 DNA: TGTGCCAGCAGCTTAGCGGCGGGTAACCGAGATGAAGCTTTCTTT
V gene: TRBV7-2; J gene: TRBJ2-6; clone size: NA; D gene: TRBD1; CDR3 protein: CASSPTPTGLGSGANVLTF; CDR3 DNA: TGTGCCAGCAGTCCCACTCCGACAGGGCTAGGCTCTGGGGCCAACGTCCTGACTTTC
V gene: TRBV6-5; J gene: TRBJ1-1; clone size: NA; D gene: TRBD1; CDR3 protein: CASSSGTGSILEAFF; CDR3 DNA: TGTGCCAGCAGTTCCGGGACAGGGTCTATCCTTGAAGCTTTCTTT
V gene: TRBV28; J gene: TRBJ2-7; clone size: once; D gene: NA; CDR3 protein: CASSTPGTSYEQYF; CDR3 DNA: TGTGCCAGCAGTACCCCAGGGACCTCCTACGAGCAGTACTTC
V gene: TRBV2; J gene: TRBJ1-5; clone size: NA; D gene: NA; CDR3 protein: CASSPDGRNQPQHF; CDR3 DNA: TGTGCCAGCAGTCCCGACGGTCGCAATCAGCCCCAGCATTTT
V gene: TRBV10-2; J gene: TRBJ1-4; clone size: NA; D gene: NA; CDR3 protein: CASSDPRWGSNEKLFF; CDR3 DNA: TGCGCCAGCAGTGATCCGAGGTGGGGGAGTAATGAAAAACTGTTTTTT
V gene: TRBV28; J gene: TRBJ1-1; clone size: NA; D gene: TRBD1; CDR3 protein: CASRAPGQALEAFF; CDR3 DNA: TGTGCCAGCAGGGCCCCGGGACAGGCCCTTGAAGCTTTCTTT
V gene: TRBV19; J gene: TRBJ2-1; clone size: once; D gene: NA; CDR3 protein: CASSSRHEQFF; CDR3 DNA: TGTGCCAGTAGTTCTCGTCATGAGCAGTTCTTC
V gene: TRBV11-3; J gene: TRBJ2-2; clone size: NA; D gene: TRBD2; CDR3 protein: CASSLDRLAYGELFF; CDR3 DNA: TGTGCCAGCAGCTTAGATAGACTAGCTTACGGGGAGCTGTTTTTT
V gene: TRBV5-5; J gene: TRBJ2-5; clone size: NA; D gene: NA; CDR3 protein: CASSSQGRGSTETQYF; CDR3 DNA: TGTGCCAGCAGCTCCCAAGGCAGGGGATCTACGGAGACCCAGTACTTC
V gene: TRBV2; J gene: TRBJ1-2; clone size: NA; D gene: NA; CDR3 protein: CASSDEVLAGYTF; CDR3 DNA: TGTGCCAGCAGTGATGAGGTGTTGGCTGGCTACACCTTC
V gene: TRBV19; J gene: TRBJ2-5; clone size: NA; D gene: NA; CDR3 protein: CASSIYSGQETQYF; CDR3 DNA: TGTGCCAGTAGTATCTACAGCGGGCAAGAGACCCAGTACTTC
V gene: TRBV6-1; J gene: TRBJ2-7; clone size: once; D gene: NA; CDR3 protein: CASSESYEQYF; CDR3 DNA: TGTGCCAGCAGTGAAAGCTACGAGCAGTACTTC
V gene: TRBV2; J gene: TRBJ2-7; clone size: NA; D gene: NA; CDR3 protein: CASSEAPPRNYEQYF; CDR3 DNA: TGTGCCAGCAGTGAAGCCCCCCCCCGAAACTACGAGCAGTACTTC
V gene: TRBV6-1; J gene: TRBJ1-2; clone size: NA; D gene: NA; CDR3 protein: CASSRRADGYTF; CDR3 DNA: TGTGCCAGCAGTCGAAGGGCGGATGGCTACACCTTC
V gene: TRBV25-1; J gene: TRBJ2-7; clone size: NA; D gene: NA; CDR3 protein: CASSELANHNYYEQYF; CDR3 DNA: TGTGCCAGCAGTGAACTAGCGAACCACAACTACTACGAGCAGTACTTC
V gene: TRBV11-2; J gene: TRBJ1-1; clone size: once; D gene: NA; CDR3 protein: CASSLGGHGRYTEAFF; CDR3 DNA: TGTGCCAGCAGCTTAGGAGGGCATGGGAGATACACTGAAGCTTTCTTT
V gene: TRBV5-6; J gene: TRBJ1-1; clone size: NA; D gene: NA; CDR3 protein: CASSQRYTEAFF; CDR3 DNA: TGTGCCAGCTCCCAGCGCTACACTGAAGCTTTCTTT
V gene: TRBV9; J gene: TRBJ1-5; clone size: NA; D gene: NA; CDR3 protein: CASSPLSGENQPQHF; CDR3 DNA: TGTGCCAGCAGCCCCCTCTCCGGAGAGAATCAGCCCCAGCATTTT